The 14 T cell receptor beta chains listed next were all sequenced from one sample in a study of cytomegalovirus exposure and HLA in healthy donors. The PCR made use of 60 Vbeta and 13 Jbeta primers. Assay: immunoSEQ multiplex PCR; the TCRdb copy retains only in-frame clones and omits some. There are fewer than 30,000 clones in the sample, with approximately 0.69% held by the top ten. Sequencing input: PBMCs. The receptors come from a young man in good health and CMV-seronegative.

The chain is built from TRBV28 and TRBJ2-7, with TRBD2 matching over 11 bases. The CDR3 consists of 14 residues. Per germline, CDR1 MDHEN and CDR2 SYDVKM. Unmatched junction bases numbered 3, after V lost 5 bases and J lost 3 bases. CDR3 nucleotide sequence: TGTGCCAGCAGTACGGGGACTAGCGGCTACGAGCAGTACTTC. This translates into CASSTGTSGYEQYF.

The V and J genes are TRBV19 and TRBJ1-5, with D possibly matching TRBD1 (5 bases). Trimming stripped 4 bases from V and 0 bases from J, with 7 bases between. Germline assignment: CDR1 LNHDA and CDR2 SQIVND (reference sequence). This CDR3 region has 14 residues. The CDR3 region has the DNA TGTGCCAGTAGTAGGGGCTCTAGCAATCAGCCCCAGCATTTT. Translating gives CASSRGSSNQPQHF. The variable domain in full, with the rest retrieved from reference TRBV19 and TRBJ1-5, is DGGITQSPKYLFRKEGQNVTLSCEQNLNHDAMYWYRQDPGQGLRLIYYSQIVNDFQKGDIAEGYSVSREKKESFPLTVTSAQKNPTAFYLCASSRGSSNQPQHFGDGTRLSIL.

The chain uses TRBV9 and TRBJ1-1; D is unresolved. The CDR3 covers 14 residues. Germline V lookup: CDR1 SGDLS, CDR2 YYNGEE. V lost 1 base and J lost 3, with 10 bases in between. CDR3 residues: CASSVSQRDTEAFF. The CDR3 DNA reads as TGTGCCAGCAGCGTAAGTCAGAGGGACACTGAAGCTTTCTTT. The full variable domain, completed using reference TRBV9 and TRBJ1-1, is DSGVTQTPKHLITATGQRVTLRCSPRSGDLSVYWYQQSLDQGLQFLIQYYNGEERAKGNILERFSAQQFPDLHSELNLSSLELGDSALYFCASSVSQRDTEAFFGQGTRLTVV.

V and J are TRBV30 and TRBJ1-4, with TRBD1 as a possible D gene (6 bases). The length of the CDR3 is 16 residues. Germline loops: CDR1 GTSNPN, CDR2 SVGIG (reference sequence). The ends were cut back, 8 bases at V and 2 bases at J, with 21 bases in the middle. The CDR3 sequence is CALGGGRGGTNEKLFF. CDR3 DNA sequence: TGTGCCCTAGGGGGGGGGCGGGGGGGGACTAATGAAAAACTGTTTTTT.

This chain connects TRBV29-1 to TRBJ1-2; TRBD1 agrees at 8 bases. J was trimmed by 7 bases and V by 7 bases; bases with no gene match: 14. This CDR3 region has 14 residues. Germline CDR1 and CDR2: SQVTM and ANQGSEA. The DNA for the CDR3 is TGCAGCGCCAGAATAATCCAGGGGGCGTTTGGCTACACCTTC. Translated, it gives CSARIIQGAFGYTF.

The chain is built from TRBV7-2 and TRBJ2-5, with 7 bases lining up with TRBD2. CDR1 is SGHTA, CDR2 FQGNSA, per germline. The J segment lost 5 bases and the V segment lost 7 bases, leaving 13 bases of the junction unmatched. CDR3 length: 15 residues. The CDR3 DNA sequence: TGTGCCAGCACCCGGAGAGCGTCCGGGAGGGAGACCCAGTACTTC. Its protein is CASTRRASGRETQYF.

This chain joins TRBV7-9 and TRBJ1-1, with 7 bases aligning to TRBD1. V lost 2 bases to trimming and J lost 10 bases; unmatched junction nucleotides: 7. This CDR3 is built from 13 residues. CDR1 and CDR2 from the germline V gene are SEHNR and FQNEAQ (reference sequence). The CDR3 loop is CASSLTGTVGAFF. The CDR3 DNA reads TGTGCCAGCAGCTTAACAGGGACAGTCGGAGCTTTCTTT.

J is TRBJ1-1 and V is TRBV28; D unclear. The CDR3 contains 12 residues. Germline V gives CDR1 MDHEN, CDR2 SYDVKM. V shed 9 bases and J shed 6 bases, with 14 bases lying between them. CDR3 in DNA: TGTGCCAGTCAATCCCGTAGCGCTGAAGCTTTCTTT. This codes for CASQSRSAEAFF.

The CDR3 DNA follows: TGTGCCAGCAGCTTAACCTTTGCGGTACAGGTTGTCAATGAGCAGTTCTTC. Translation: CASSLTFAVQVVNEQFF. This rearrangement joins TRBV7-2 to TRBJ2-1, with D maybe TRBD1 (5 bases). Trimming cost V 2 bases and J 6 bases, with 20 bases left between them. CDR1 is SGHTA and CDR2 is FQGNSA in the germline V gene. This CDR3 spans 17 amino acids.

This chain links TRBV10-3 with TRBJ2-7, with 8 bases that match TRBD1. Germline V gene data show CDR1 as ENHRY and CDR2 as SYGVKD. The V segment lost 10 bases and the J segment 2 bases; nucleotides outside the gene matches: 7. This CDR3 has 13 amino acids. CDR3: CATLRQGTYEQYF. The CDR3 region has the DNA TGTGCCACCCTCCGACAGGGGACCTACGAGCAGTACTTC.

The rearrangement links TRBV11-2 to TRBJ2-3; tentative D call: TRBD2 (7 bases). CDR3 length equals 16 residues. Germline loops: CDR1 SGHAT, CDR2 FQNNGV. Trimming removed 5 bases from V and 2 bases from J, with 17 bases in between. This CDR3 reads CASSRGIGTTTDTQYF. Written as DNA, the CDR3 is TGTGCCAGCAGCAGGGGGATTGGGACTACCACAGATACGCAGTATTTT.

Comment on this clone: This sample includes further DNA sequences coding for the same CDR3. The rearrangement uses TRBV18 and TRBJ2-5; D unclear. Germline CDR1 reads KGHSH; CDR2 reads LQKENI. This CDR3 contains 12 residues. The V gene lost 3 bases and the J gene lost 4 bases, with 6 bases spanning the gap. The CDR3 sequence: CASSPSGETQYF. The CDR3 DNA reads as TGTGCCAGCTCACCTAGTGGAGAGACCCAGTACTTC.

V is TRBV5-1 and J is TRBJ1-5; TRBD1 matches 9 bases. The CDR3 covers 15 residues. The J segment lost 5 bases and the V segment lost 3 bases, leaving 6 bases of the junction unmatched. Germline CDR1 reads SGHRS; CDR2 reads YFSETQ. The CDR3 sequence: CASSWRTGGYQPQHF. The CDR3 region has the DNA TGCGCCAGCAGCTGGAGAACAGGGGGCTATCAGCCCCAGCATTTT.

This chain joins TRBV2 and TRBJ2-1, with D possibly being TRBD2 (5 bases). V dropped 7 bases and J dropped 15 bases, with 22 bases sitting between them. CDR3 size: 13 residues. Per the germline V gene, CDR1 is SNHLY and CDR2 is FYNNEI. CDR3 DNA sequence: TGTGCCAGCATATGGGAGACGGCATCCGGGCTGTTCTTC. This sequence encodes CASIWETASGLFF.